This T cell receptor beta chain appears in the sequencing data of a study of T cell responses to AZD1222 COVID-19 vaccine. Germline-derived CDR1 and CDR2 are LNHDA and SQIVND (reference sequence). V gave up 5 bases and J gave up 2 bases, with 10 bases separating them. This CDR3 is built from 14 residues. Using immunoSEQ multiplex PCR, the repertoire was profiled, and TCRdb retains in-frame clones only, with some absent. The table records approximately 180,000 clones, about 93% of them present only once. This receptor was obtained from an adult who received the MenACWY meningococcal vaccine as a control. Source: peripheral blood, taken 28 days after the second dose of the MenACWY control vaccine. V and J are TRBV19 and TRBJ1-5; D not resolved. CDR3 nucleotide sequence: TGTGCCAGTAGTGCCTATAGTGGCAATCAGCCCCAGCATTTT. This gives the protein CASSAYSGNQPQHF. The complete variable domain, with remaining parts taken from reference TRBV19 and TRBJ1-5, reads DGGITQSPKYLFRKEGQNVTLSCEQNLNHDAMYWYRQDPGQGLRLIYYSQIVNDFQKGDIAEGYSVSREKKESFPLTVTSAQKNPTAFYLCASSAYSGNQPQHFGDGTRLSIL.